This T cell receptor (beta chain) originates from a study of molecular identifiers for immune sequencing clone quantification. Overall study results and limits: The study found clones above 20 RNA copies held over 97% of effector molecules and under 1% in naive cells. One cell's worth of spiked Jurkat TCR RNA was reportedly detectable among roughly 1 million naive cells.

In the case of this clonotype: Antigen unknown.

This CDR3 has 16 amino acids. Germline lookup yields CDR1 SEHNR and CDR2 FQNEAQ (reference sequence). Trimming left V 4 bases short and J 1 base short, with 17 bases between. Libraries of naive CD8 cells were prepared from 20,000 to 1,000,000 sorted cells using 10%, 30% or 50% RNA. MiXCR, run by TCRdb on the PCR reads, gives a single entry per CDR3 protein. The data show about half a million distinct CDR3 sequences, 25% seen once. V and J are TRBV7-9 and TRBJ2-7; possibly TRBD2 for D (6 bases). The sample was naive CD8+ T cells from blood, with Jurkat cell RNA spiked in. Subset specified: FACS-sorted CD8+CD4-CCR7+CD45RA+ naive T cells. The source of this sequence is a human donor in good health. Some libraries in this study had Jurkat cell RNA spiked in. The CDR3 reads CASSSYTMGLSYEQYF. CDR3 bases: TGTGCCAGCAGCTCCTACACTATGGGACTTTCCTACGAGCAGTACTTC. Drawing the rest from reference TRBV7-9 and TRBJ2-7, the complete variable domain is DTGVSQNPRHKITKRGQNVTFRCDPISEHNRLYWYRQTLGQGPEFLTYFQNEAQLEKSRLLSDRFSAERPKGSFSTLEIQRTEQGDSAMYLCASSSYTMGLSYEQYFGPGTRLTVT.